Presented here are 19 T cell receptor beta chains from one specimen sequenced in a study of blood T cells in healthy people across ages. Then a second PCR, running about 7 to 11 cycles, was carried out with a sample-barcoded 5' primer and a J-beta primer mix. TCRdb independently ran MiXCR on the 5' RACE reads; one entry per CDR3 protein. The sample has 800,000 to 950,000 distinct CDR3 sequences; around 34% are singletons. The sequencing sample was made of blood. The receptors originated from a man aged 18-30 years in good health.

Turning to this clonotype: It may be a read error: a sequence one base away is much more abundant. CDR3 DNA sequence: TGCAGTGCTAGTGGCCCCGGGACGGCCTCCTACGAGCAGTACTTC. This translates into CSASGPGTASYEQYF. The chain employs TRBV20-1 and TRBJ2-7; either TRBD1 or TRBD2 may fit D (5 bases each). The CDR3 is 15 amino acids. Germline CDR1 and CDR2: DFQATT and SNEGSKA (reference sequence). V was clipped by 3 bases and J by 0 bases, with 15 bases between them.

The chain uses TRBV6-6 and TRBJ1-2; unclear D gene. Trimming removed 0 bases at V and 8 bases at J, with 16 bases between. The germline V gene encodes CDR1 MNHNY and CDR2 SVGAGI (reference sequence). The CDR3 length is 15 residues. DNA of the CDR3: TGTGCCAGCAGTTACTCGATGAGGCAATTCGACGGCTACACCTTC. It codes for CASSYSMRQFDGYTF.

This clonotype was seen a handful of times. The rearrangement uses TRBV2 and TRBJ2-5, with TRBD2 as a possible D gene (5 bases). The CDR3 is 14 residues long. CDR1 and CDR2 from the germline V gene are SNHLY and FYNNEI. Trimming removed 1 base from V and 9 bases from J, with 15 bases in between. DNA for the CDR3: TGTGCCAGCAGTGAAGGAGGGAAGAGAGGGCCCCAGTACTTC. Amino acid sequence: CASSEGGKRGPQYF.

As to this clonotype: Sequence at one end of the junction differs from germline and may be a read error. The V call is TRBV11-1, the J call TRBJ2-5; no definite D call. The CDR3 runs 11 residues. Germline V gives CDR1 SGHAT, CDR2 FQDESV (reference sequence). The DNA for the CDR3 is TGTGCCAGCAGCTCACAAGAGGCCCAGTACTTC. Protein product: CASSSQEAQYF. The variable domain in full, with the rest retrieved from reference TRBV11-1 and TRBJ2-5, is EAEVAQSPRYKITEKSQAVAFWCDPISGHATLYWYRQILGQGPELLVQFQDESVVDDSQLPKDRFSAERLKGVDSTLKIQPAELGDSAMYLCASSSQEAQYFGPGTRLLVL.

Of note for this clonotype: A much larger clone differs from this one at a single base, so this may be a read error. The V gene is TRBV10-3, the J gene TRBJ2-3, with D tentatively TRBD1 (5 bases). The germline V gene encodes CDR1 ENHRY and CDR2 SYGVKD. The CDR3 extends over 15 amino acids. The CDR3 DNA is TGTTCCATCAGTACAATGACAGAGCGCACAGATACGCAGTATTTT. This encodes CSISTMTERTDTQYF.

This rearrangement joins TRBV5-1 to TRBJ2-5, with D possibly TRBD1 on 6 matching bases. This CDR3 contains 18 residues. V was pared by 0 bases and J by 9 bases, with 27 bases between. Germline-derived CDR1 and CDR2 are SGHRS and YFSETQ. CDR3 sequence: CASSLDGTLKISKRPQYF. The CDR3, as DNA: TGCGCCAGCAGCTTGGACGGGACACTGAAAATTTCTAAGAGACCCCAGTACTTC.

The chain carries TRBV10-3 and TRBJ1-5, with a tentative D call TRBD1 (5 bases). The CDR3 is 15 residues long. Trimming took 3 bases from V and 3 from J, leaving 12 bases between them. The V gene's germline CDR1 is ENHRY and CDR2 SYGVKD. The CDR3 DNA follows: TGTGCCATCAGTGAATTCGGGACGGCCAATCAGCCCCAGCATTTT. Protein sequence: CAISEFGTANQPQHF.

The chain is built from TRBV20-1 and TRBJ2-5; tentatively, D is TRBD1 (6 bases). Germline V CDR1 and CDR2: DFQATT, SNEGSKA (reference sequence). Trimming stripped 3 bases from V and 5 bases from J, with 7 bases between. The CDR3 has 11 residues. CDR3: CSASQGETQYF. The CDR3 bases are TGCAGTGCTAGCCAGGGGGAGACCCAGTACTTC.

This clonotype was seen a few times. J is TRBJ2-7 and V is TRBV9, with 10 bases lining up with TRBD1. The CDR3 contains 16 residues. CDR1 is SGDLS and CDR2 is YYNGEE in the germline V gene. The J segment lost 2 bases and the V segment lost 0 bases, leaving 5 bases of the junction unmatched. The CDR3 sequence: CASSVEGQGFPYEQYF. The CDR3 nucleotides are TGTGCCAGCAGCGTAGAGGGACAGGGGTTCCCCTACGAGCAGTACTTC. Variable domain in full (rest from reference TRBV9 and TRBJ2-7): DSGVTQTPKHLITATGQRVTLRCSPRSGDLSVYWYQQSLDQGLQFLIQYYNGEERAKGNILERFSAQQFPDLHSELNLSSLELGDSALYFCASSVEGQGFPYEQYFGPGTRLTVT.

The chain links TRBV4-2 to TRBJ1-2, with 7 nucleotides matching TRBD1. J gave up 6 bases and V 0 bases, and 4 bases lay outside the gene matches. Germline-derived CDR1 and CDR2 are LGHNA and YNFKEQ. The CDR3 sequence is 14 residues long. The CDR3 loop is CASSQEQGRHGYTF. CDR3 coding DNA: TGTGCCAGCAGCCAAGAACAGGGGAGGCATGGCTACACCTTC.

This sequence joins TRBV9 and TRBJ2-7, with 9 bases fitting TRBD1. The CDR3 length is 15 residues. J gave up 5 bases and V 2 bases, and 8 bases lay outside the gene matches. Germline V lookup: CDR1 SGDLS, CDR2 YYNGEE. CDR3 region: CASSVGGQGKDEQYF. The CDR3 nucleotides are TGTGCCAGCAGCGTGGGGGGACAGGGAAAGGACGAGCAGTACTTC. The complete variable domain, with remaining parts taken from reference TRBV9 and TRBJ2-7, reads DSGVTQTPKHLITATGQRVTLRCSPRSGDLSVYWYQQSLDQGLQFLIQYYNGEERAKGNILERFSAQQFPDLHSELNLSSLELGDSALYFCASSVGGQGKDEQYFGPGTRLTVT.

This clonotype was found a few times. The chain is built from TRBV12-3 or TRBV12-4 and TRBJ1-4; no clear D. The V and J ends lost 5 bases and 3 bases respectively, with 10 bases between them. This CDR3 is built from 14 residues. As DNA, the CDR3 is TGTGCCAGCAGTCGGGGTGGGGCTAATGAAAAACTGTTTTTT. Its protein product is CASSRGGANEKLFF.

This chain links TRBV7-9 with TRBJ1-1; TRBD1 might be the D (5 bases). Between the trimmed V and J ends, which lost 5 bases and 3 bases, there was a span of 7 bases. CDR3 size: 12 residues. CDR1 is SEHNR and CDR2 is FQNEAQ in the germline V gene (reference sequence). The CDR3 nucleotides read TGTGCCAGCAGCCCGGGGCACACTGAAGCTTTCTTT. Protein product: CASSPGHTEAFF.

The chain employs TRBV4-3 and TRBJ2-3; 10 bases are shared with TRBD1. The CDR3 runs to 18 residues. V dropped 0 bases and J dropped 1; count of bases not matched to a gene: 7. Germline V lookup: CDR1 LGHNA, CDR2 YSLEER. The CDR3 DNA follows: TGCGCCAGCAGCCAAGACCCCGGGACAGGGGAGGGCACAGATACGCAGTATTTT. The encoded protein is CASSQDPGTGEGTDTQYF.

The rearrangement joins TRBV14 to TRBJ2-1; D may be TRBD1 or TRBD2 (5 bases each). The CDR3 is 14 amino acids. V was shortened by 4 bases and J by 7 bases, with 14 bases between the two germline ends. Looked up from germline, CDR1 is SGHDN and CDR2 is FVKESK. This CDR3 is CASSLLGAENEQFF. Here the CDR3 DNA reads TGTGCCAGCAGCCTCCTCGGGGCAGAGAATGAGCAGTTCTTC.

In this sample, this clonotype turned up many times. This chain uses TRBV12-3 or TRBV12-4 with TRBJ2-5; D gene ambiguous. The V end was cut by 0 bases, the J end by 1 base, with 6 bases between. CDR3 size: 14 residues. For the CDR3, the DNA is TGTGCCAGCAGTTTAGCGAGAGCCCAAGAGACCCAGTACTTC. Its translation is CASSLARAQETQYF.

In this sample, this clonotype turned up a few times. The chain recombines TRBV12-5 with TRBJ2-1, with D hard to call. The CDR3 length is 15 residues. V was clipped by 3 bases and J by 5 bases, with 14 bases between them. Germline-derived CDR1 and CDR2 are LGHNT and FRNRAP. In DNA form, the CDR3 reads TGTGCTAGTGGTTTAGGGTCCTTTCCCGACAATGAGCAGTTCTTC. This translates into CASGLGSFPDNEQFF.

This clonotype was observed once. V usage is TRBV10-3 and J usage is TRBJ2-1; D is unclear. The CDR3 totals 13 residues. Germline CDR1 reads ENHRY; CDR2 reads SYGVKD. Trimming took off 6 bases at V and 9 bases at J, with 15 bases between the two ends. The CDR3 DNA reads as TGTGCCATCAGAGAAGGGATAGCCCGTGAGCAGTTCTTC. Translation: CAIREGIAREQFF.

This clonotype showed up many times. V gene TRBV4-2 combines with J gene TRBJ1-2; D remains ambiguous. V dropped 0 bases and J dropped 2 bases, with 13 bases sitting between them. The CDR3 spans 16 residues. The germline V gene has CDR1 LGHNA and CDR2 YNFKEQ. DNA for the CDR3: TGTGCCAGCAGCCAAGATAGGGCCGTGGAGAACTATGGCTACACCTTC. It translates to CASSQDRAVENYGYTF.